These 23 T cell receptor beta chains originate from one sample sequenced in a study of T cell responses to AZD1222 COVID-19 vaccine. Assay used: immunoSEQ multiplex PCR; TCRdb lists only in-frame clones, some missing. The sample contains about 150,000 clones, approximately 93% of which appear only once. The sequences come from peripheral blood, collected on day 0 of AZD1222 vaccination. All receptors come from an adult in good health.

The rearrangement uses TRBV7-2 and TRBJ2-5; 14 bases agree with TRBD2. From germline, CDR1 is SGHTA and CDR2 FQGNSA. The CDR3 is 15 residues long. The V gene end was trimmed by 3 bases and the J gene end by 5 bases; junction bases not matched to a gene: 2. In DNA form, the CDR3 reads TGTGCCAGCAGCTTGACTAGCGGGAGGGAGGAGACCCAGTACTTC. Translating it yields CASSLTSGREETQYF.

The chain joins TRBV7-9 to TRBJ2-5; the D gene is possibly TRBD1 (5 bases). The CDR3 totals 16 residues. Trimming took off 7 bases at V and 1 base at J, with 19 bases between the two ends. Germline CDR1 and CDR2: SEHNR and FQNEAQ (reference sequence). The CDR3 DNA reads as TGTGCCAGCACCCCGTCGGGTTGGCAGGGCCAAGAGACCCAGTACTTC. It yields the protein CASTPSGWQGQETQYF.

This clone was found once. DNA of the CDR3: TGCGCCAGCAGTTTCCGGGGTGAGGAGCAGTTCTTC. Translation gives CASSFRGEEQFF. J is TRBJ2-1 and V is TRBV4-1; tentatively, D is TRBD2 (5 bases). CDR1 is MGHRA and CDR2 is YSYEKL in the germline V gene. CDR3 length: 12 residues. V was shortened by 6 bases and J by 10 bases, with 13 bases between the two germline ends.

This clone has a single count. The chain joins TRBV19 to TRBJ2-3; 10 bases agree with TRBD2. CDR1 LNHDA and CDR2 SQIVND come from the germline V gene (reference sequence). This CDR3 has 16 residues. Trimming took 1 base from V and 6 from J; bases not matched to a gene: 7. CDR3 in amino acids: CASSIALAGEGDTQYF. CDR3 nucleotide sequence: TGTGCCAGTAGTATAGCGCTAGCGGGAGAGGGGGATACGCAGTATTTT.

The count of this clone is one. The rearrangement joins TRBV15 to TRBJ2-2, with 12 bases that match TRBD2. The CDR3 covers 16 residues. The V segment lost 5 bases and the J segment 4 bases; nucleotides outside the gene matches: 5. Germline V gene sequence: CDR1 LNHNV, CDR2 YYDKDF (reference sequence). CDR3 loop: CATSGVLAGGTGELFF. CDR3 DNA sequence: TGTGCCACCAGCGGCGTACTAGCGGGAGGCACCGGGGAGCTGTTTTTT. The whole variable domain, filled in from reference TRBV15 and TRBJ2-2, reads DAMVIQNPRYQVTQFGKPVTLSCSQTLNHNVMYWYQQKSSQAPKLLFHYYDKDFNNEADTPDNFQSRRPNTSFCFLDIRSPGLGDTAMYLCATSGVLAGGTGELFFGEGSRLTVL.

V usage is TRBV11-3 and J usage is TRBJ2-2; 10 bases line up with TRBD2. This CDR3 region has 18 residues. The germline gives CDR1 SGHNT, CDR2 YENEEA. Trimming removed 5 bases from V and 0 bases from J; junction bases left unmatched: 9. The CDR3 DNA follows: TGTGCCAGCAGCCCAGGACTAGCGGACACCACGAACACCGGGGAGCTGTTTTTT. This sequence encodes CASSPGLADTTNTGELFF. The variable domain in full, with the rest retrieved from reference TRBV11-3 and TRBJ2-2, is EAGVVQSPRYKIIEKKQPVAFWCNPISGHNTLYWYLQNLGQGPELLIRYENEEAVDDSQLPKDRFSAERLKGVDSTLKIQPAELGDSAVYLCASSPGLADTTNTGELFFGEGSRLTVL.

The chain joins TRBV27 to TRBJ1-1; TRBD1 matches at 7 bases. The V and J ends lost 0 bases and 3 bases, in that order; junction bases with no gene match: 7. The germline V gene encodes CDR1 MNHEY and CDR2 SMNVEV (reference sequence). The CDR3 is made up of 16 amino acids. CDR3 DNA: TGTGCCAGCAGTTTATCAGGGGGCGAAGGTTACACTGAAGCTTTCTTT. Amino acids: CASSLSGGEGYTEAFF.

This sequence joins TRBV4-2 and TRBJ2-3; possibly TRBD1 or TRBD2 for D (5 bases each). The germline gives CDR1 LGHNA, CDR2 YNFKEQ. V lost 5 bases, J lost 4 bases, and 10 bases lay in between. This CDR3 spans 13 amino acids. The CDR3 loop reads CASSTRESDTQYF. CDR3 nucleotide sequence: TGTGCCAGCAGCACCAGGGAGTCAGATACGCAGTATTTT.

The chain carries TRBV11-3 and TRBJ2-2; 10 positions agree with TRBD1. Germline values: CDR1 SGHNT, CDR2 YENEEA. This CDR3 spans 17 amino acids. V trimming: 3 bases; J trimming: 6 bases; junction bases outside the gene matches: 10. This CDR3 reads CASSLGPDRGRPGELFF. CDR3 nucleotide sequence: TGTGCCAGCAGCTTGGGCCCTGACAGGGGGCGCCCCGGGGAGCTGTTTTTT.

V and J are TRBV28 and TRBJ1-2; 10 positions match TRBD1. The CDR3 runs 14 residues. The V gene's germline CDR1 is MDHEN and CDR2 SYDVKM. The CDR3: CAVGQGSSPYGYTF. As DNA, the CDR3 is TGTGCGGTGGGACAGGGGTCTTCCCCCTATGGCTACACCTTC.

This clone came up once. DNA for the CDR3: TGTGCCAGCAATTTAGCCCCGAACACCGGGGAGCTGTTTTTT. Translation gives CASNLAPNTGELFF. The chain joins TRBV2 to TRBJ2-2; the D is unclear. The CDR3 sequence is 14 residues long. V was shortened by 7 bases and J by 0 bases, with 9 bases between the two germline ends. Germline assignment: CDR1 SNHLY and CDR2 FYNNEI.

This chain links TRBV3-1 (or the pseudogene TRBV3-2) with TRBJ1-4; 9 nucleotides line up with TRBD1. V lost 0 bases to trimming and J lost 5 bases; unmatched junction nucleotides: 4. The CDR3 length is 16 residues. Per germline, CDR1 LGHDT and CDR2 YNNKEL (reference sequence). DNA for the CDR3: TGTGCCAGCAGCCAAGATGTAGGGACAGGGAATGAAAAACTGTTTTTT. Protein product: CASSQDVGTGNEKLFF.

This sequence joins TRBV4-2 and TRBJ1-2, with D possibly TRBD1 on 6 matching bases. Germline CDR1 and CDR2: LGHNA and YNFKEQ. The V end was cut by 3 bases, the J end by 4 bases, with 15 bases between. This CDR3 region has 15 residues. CDR3 region: CASSQGGQPFYGYTF. CDR3 DNA: TGTGCCAGCAGCCAGGGGGGACAACCTTTCTATGGCTACACCTTC.

This clone was picked up a small number of times. This chain connects TRBV7-2 to TRBJ2-1, with D perhaps TRBD2 (6 bases). CDR1 and CDR2 (germline): SGHTA, FQGNSA. V lost 4 bases and J 8 bases, leaving 18 bases between the germline ends. This CDR3 has 15 amino acids. The CDR3 spells CASSSSGFPADEQFF. In DNA form, the CDR3 reads TGTGCCAGCAGCTCCAGCGGGTTCCCAGCGGATGAGCAGTTCTTC.

The rearrangement links TRBV19 to TRBJ2-5, with D possibly being TRBD1 (5 bases). CDR1 and CDR2 from the germline V gene are LNHDA and SQIVND (reference sequence). Trimming cost V 5 bases and J 2 bases, with 6 bases left between them. The CDR3 covers 12 residues. This chain's CDR3 is CASSPGQETQYF. The CDR3 DNA sequence: TGTGCCAGTAGTCCAGGGCAAGAGACCCAGTACTTC.

This chain links TRBV29-1 with TRBJ2-5; the D gene could be TRBD1 or TRBD2 (5 bases each). The length of the CDR3 is 14 residues. With 1 base removed from V and 5 bases from J, the gap between germline ends came to 14 bases. Germline-derived CDR1 and CDR2 are SQVTM and ANQGSEA. The CDR3 region has the DNA TGCAGCGTTGAAGCCCGACGGGGCTGGGAGACCCAGTACTTC. It codes for CSVEARRGWETQYF.

This clone has a single count. The J gene is TRBJ1-5, the V gene TRBV19; no definite D call. This CDR3 has 13 residues. Germline-derived CDR1 and CDR2 are LNHDA and SQIVND (reference sequence). Trimming stripped 5 bases from V and 5 bases from J, with 10 bases between. The CDR3 region has the DNA TGTGCCAGTAGTGGTGGGTTGTATCAGCCCCAGCATTTT. Amino acid sequence: CASSGGLYQPQHF.

This chain joins TRBV28 and TRBJ1-4; D uncertain. CDR1 is MDHEN and CDR2 is SYDVKM in the germline V gene. CDR3 length equals 14 residues. Between the trimmed V and J ends, which lost 3 bases and 0 bases, there was a span of 5 bases. DNA of the CDR3: TGTGCCAGCAGTTTTACGGCAACTAATGAAAAACTGTTTTTT. Protein: CASSFTATNEKLFF.

This chain joins TRBV30 and TRBJ1-1; no reliable D call. The CDR3 sequence is 14 residues long. V was shortened by 4 bases and J by 1 base, with 13 bases between the two germline ends. Germline lookup yields CDR1 GTSNPN and CDR2 SVGIG (reference sequence). DNA of the CDR3: TGTGCCTGGACTCTTGGACTCACGAACACTGAAGCTTTCTTT. Translated: CAWTLGLTNTEAFF.

This clone occurred once. This chain links TRBV5-1 with TRBJ2-2, with D hard to call. Germline lookup yields CDR1 SGHRS and CDR2 YFSETQ. Trimming stripped 1 base from V and 5 bases from J, with 12 bases between. The CDR3 contains 15 residues. Here the CDR3 reads CASSLTTWGTGELFF. The CDR3 DNA is TGCGCCAGCAGCTTGACCACTTGGGGAACCGGGGAGCTGTTTTTT.

The rearrangement uses TRBV5-5 and TRBJ2-1; 8 bases agree with TRBD2. This CDR3 spans 17 amino acids. Germline values: CDR1 SGHKS, CDR2 YYEKEE (reference sequence). With V trimmed by 0 bases and J by 4 bases, 9 bases remained unmatched. The CDR3 region has the DNA TGTGCCAGCAGCTTGGCCGGACTAGCCGAAGGATACAATGAGCAGTTCTTC. Encoded protein: CASSLAGLAEGYNEQFF. Based on the CDR3 plus reference TRBV5-5 and TRBJ2-1, the full variable domain is DAGVTQSPTHLIKTRGQQVTLRCSPISGHKSVSWYQQVLGQGPQFIFQYYEKEERGRGNFPDRFSARQFPNYSSELNVNALLLGDSALYLCASSLAGLAEGYNEQFFGPGTRLTVL.

The V call is TRBV6-5, the J call TRBJ2-7; 9 bases line up with TRBD2. The germline CDR1 and CDR2 sequences are MNHEY and SVGAGI. The ends lost 1 base at V and 3 bases at J; junction bases unmatched: 4. CDR3 length: 15 amino acids. CDR3 region: CASSYWPSGIYEQYF. The CDR3, as DNA: TGTGCCAGCAGTTACTGGCCTAGCGGGATCTACGAGCAGTACTTC.

The chain recombines TRBV11-3 with TRBJ2-7, with D possibly TRBD1 on 6 matching bases. The CDR3 runs 13 residues. Trimming shortened V by 1 base and J by 4 bases, and 8 bases separated the two germline ends. Germline V gene lookup returns CDR1 SGHNT and CDR2 YENEEA. The CDR3 region is CASSLGRGYEQYF. Here the CDR3 DNA reads TGTGCCAGCAGCTTAGGCAGGGGTTACGAGCAGTACTTC.